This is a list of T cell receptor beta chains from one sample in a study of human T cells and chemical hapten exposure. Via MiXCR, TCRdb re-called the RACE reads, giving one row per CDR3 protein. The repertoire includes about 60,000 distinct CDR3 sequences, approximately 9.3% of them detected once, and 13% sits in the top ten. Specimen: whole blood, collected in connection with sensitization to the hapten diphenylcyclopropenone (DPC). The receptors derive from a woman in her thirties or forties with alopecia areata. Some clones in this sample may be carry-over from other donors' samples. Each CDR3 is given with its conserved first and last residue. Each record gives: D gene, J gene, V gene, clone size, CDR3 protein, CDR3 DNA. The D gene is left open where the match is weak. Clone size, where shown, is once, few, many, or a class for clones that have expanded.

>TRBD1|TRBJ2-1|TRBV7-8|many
CASSLTGQGYNEQFF
TGTGCCAGCAGCTTAACCGGACAGGGTTACAATGAGCAGTTCTTC
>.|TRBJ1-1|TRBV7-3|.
CASSLGPDGNTEAFF
TGTGCCAGCAGCTTAGGCCCGGACGGGAACACTGAAGCTTTCTTT
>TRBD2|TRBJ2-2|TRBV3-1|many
CASSQDPGGGAWDTGELFF
TGTGCCAGCAGCCAAGATCCAGGCGGGGGGGCCTGGGACACCGGGGAGCTGTTTTTT
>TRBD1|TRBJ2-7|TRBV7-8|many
CASSRTGTGNYEQYF
TGTGCCAGCAGCCGGACCGGGACAGGGAACTACGAGCAGTACTTC
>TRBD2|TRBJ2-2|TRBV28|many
CASNGGGNTGELFF
TGTGCCAGCAATGGCGGGGGGAACACCGGGGAGCTGTTTTTT
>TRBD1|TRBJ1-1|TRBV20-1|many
CSARQGGMNTEAFF
TGCAGTGCTCGACAGGGAGGGATGAACACTGAAGCTTTCTTT
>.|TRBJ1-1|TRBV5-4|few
CASSAKVPGTEAFF
TGTGCCAGCAGCGCGAAGGTCCCGGGGACTGAAGCTTTCTTT
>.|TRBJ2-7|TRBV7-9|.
CASSLLNTDEQYF
TGTGCCAGCAGCCTCCTCAACACGGACGAGCAGTACTTC
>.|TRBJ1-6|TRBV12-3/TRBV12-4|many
CASRLTGQNSPLHF
TGTGCCAGCAGGCTGACCGGGCAGAATTCACCCCTCCACTTT
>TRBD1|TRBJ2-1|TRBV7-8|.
CASRPIRDRGRDEQFF
TGTGCCAGCAGGCCGATCCGGGACAGGGGGCGAGATGAGCAGTTCTTC
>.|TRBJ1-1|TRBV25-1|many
CASSASGRVHEAFF
TGTGCCAGCAGCGCTAGCGGCAGGGTCCATGAAGCTTTCTTT
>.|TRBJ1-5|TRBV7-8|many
CASSTKGVGRTRGNQPQHF
TGTGCCAGCAGCACAAAGGGGGTTGGACGTACCCGGGGCAATCAGCCCCAGCATTTT
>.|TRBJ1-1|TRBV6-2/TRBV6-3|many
CASSHNAGPGTEAFF
TGTGCCAGCAGTCACAACGCCGGGCCGGGGACTGAAGCTTTCTTT
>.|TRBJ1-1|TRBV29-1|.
CSAEASVNTEAFF
TGCAGCGCCGAGGCGTCAGTGAACACTGAAGCTTTCTTT
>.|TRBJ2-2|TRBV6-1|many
CASNGRQEGRTGELFF
TGTGCCAGCAACGGGCGACAGGAGGGCCGTACCGGGGAGCTGTTTTTT